Each of the 27 T cell receptor beta chains below was sequenced from the same sample in a study of blood T cells in healthy people across ages. Next came a second PCR, run for about 7 to 12 cycles, which used a sample-barcoded 5' primer along with a J-beta primer mix. From the 5' RACE reads, TCRdb called clonotypes with MiXCR, one entry per CDR3 protein. The sample has about a million distinct CDR3 sequences, roughly 51% seen once. The specimen was blood. The receptors were gathered from a woman aged 55-70 years in good health.

V usage is TRBV5-5 and J usage is TRBJ1-6; 10 nucleotides align to TRBD1. The trim removed 3 bases at V and 8 bases at J, leaving 14 bases unmatched. Germline V gene lookup returns CDR1 SGHKS and CDR2 YYEKEE (reference sequence). The CDR3 length is 18 residues. The chain's CDR3 is CASSWKSTAGQGYSPLHF. The DNA of the CDR3 is TGTGCCAGCAGCTGGAAGTCAACAGCGGGACAGGGGTATTCACCCCTCCACTTT.

This chain uses TRBV5-1 with TRBJ2-7; 7 bases agree with TRBD1. The germline CDR1 and CDR2 sequences are SGHRS and YFSETQ. This CDR3 comprises 17 residues. The ends lost 1 base at V and 0 bases at J; junction bases unmatched: 10. CDR3: CASSLYPRDSSSYEQYF. CDR3 sequence (DNA): TGCGCCAGCAGCTTGTATCCCCGGGACAGCAGCTCCTACGAGCAGTACTTC.

The chain links TRBV28 to TRBJ2-7; 7 nucleotides align to TRBD1. Germline-derived CDR1 and CDR2 are MDHEN and SYDVKM. The CDR3 sequence is 18 residues long. Trimming cost V 10 bases and J 0 bases; bases outside gene matches: 21. In DNA form, the CDR3 reads TGTGCCACCCAGTCCCGACTGTCAACAGGGGCAAGCTCCTACGAGCAGTACTTC. It codes for CATQSRLSTGASSYEQYF.

V gene TRBV27 combines with J gene TRBJ2-5; 12 bases line up with TRBD2. The DNA end lines up better with TRBJ2-7; the J call may be wrong. Germline V gene data show CDR1 as MNHEY and CDR2 as SMNVEV (reference sequence). This CDR3 spans 15 amino acids. CDR3 sequence (DNA): TGTGCCAGCAGTCTGGGGACTAGCGGGTTGGGCGAGCAGTACTTC. Amino acids: CASSLGTSGLGEQYF.

This clonotype was picked up a small number of times. The gene calls are TRBV7-9 and TRBJ1-5, with D tentatively TRBD1 (5 bases). V lost 9 bases and J 6 bases, leaving 12 bases between the germline ends. Per germline, CDR1 SEHNR and CDR2 FQNEAQ (reference sequence). The CDR3 loop spans 12 amino acids. The CDR3 loop is CARTLRGQPQHF. CDR3 bases: TGTGCCAGAACCCTGAGGGGTCAGCCCCAGCATTTT.

Turning to this clonotype: The CDR3 does not end in the conserved phenylalanine or tryptophan, so this is likely a read error. The V call is TRBV15, the J call TRBJ2-1, with D perhaps TRBD2 (7 bases). Germline V gene lookup returns CDR1 LNHNV and CDR2 YYDKDF (reference sequence). The CDR3 contains 14 residues. CDR3 nucleotide sequence: TGTGTCACCAGCAAGGGGGGGAGCTACAATGAGCAGTTCCTC. This translates into CVTSKGGSYNEQFL.

This chain connects TRBV3-1 to TRBJ2-3; tentatively, D is TRBD1 or TRBD2 (5 bases each). Germline values: CDR1 LGHDT, CDR2 YNNKEL (reference sequence). Trimming shortened V by 4 bases and J by 2 bases, and 13 bases separated the two germline ends. There are 15 residues in the CDR3. This CDR3 reads CASSPGTKLTDTQYF. CDR3 DNA: TGTGCCAGCAGCCCCGGGACCAAACTCACAGATACGCAGTATTTT.

The sample holds many counts of this clonotype. The chain is built from TRBV29-1 and TRBJ2-5; 9 bases are a match to TRBD1. The CDR3 consists of 15 residues. Germline trimming cut 7 bases from V and 5 bases from J; bases unmatched to any gene: 14. The germline V gene has CDR1 SQVTM and CDR2 ANQGSEA. Here the CDR3 reads CSADFTGGVRETQYF. The CDR3 nucleotides are TGCAGCGCCGACTTCACAGGGGGCGTCCGGGAGACCCAGTACTTC.

As DNA, the CDR3 is TGCAGTGCCGACAGACAGGGACAGGGTAACACTGAAGCTTTCTTT. It yields the protein CSADRQGQGNTEAFF. The gene calls are TRBV20-1 and TRBJ1-1, with 9 positions matching TRBD1. Germline CDR1 and CDR2: DFQATT and SNEGSKA (reference sequence). J gave up 2 bases and V 6 bases, and 10 bases lay outside the gene matches. The CDR3 loop spans 15 amino acids.

This clonotype has only one observation. This sequence joins TRBV12-3 or TRBV12-4 and TRBJ2-1, with unresolved D. The DNA end favors TRBJ2-7, so the J call may be wrong. The CDR3 contains 13 residues. The CDR3 sequence is CASSLLLYNEQYF. The CDR3 nucleotides read TGTGCCAGCAGTTTGCTTTTATACAATGAGCAGTACTTC.

J is TRBJ2-5 and V is TRBV7-2, with 9 bases fitting TRBD1. CDR3 length: 14 amino acids. V trimming: 4 bases; J trimming: 5 bases; junction bases outside the gene matches: 5. CDR1 and CDR2 (germline): SGHTA, FQGNSA. Here the CDR3 DNA reads TGTGCCAGCAGCTATTGGGACAGGGAGGAGACCCAGTACTTC. Protein product: CASSYWDREETQYF.

The chain recombines TRBV9 with TRBJ2-1; 7 bases align to TRBD2. J lost 9 bases, V lost 0 bases, and 9 bases had no gene match. The CDR3 consists of 15 residues. Germline assignment: CDR1 SGDLS and CDR2 YYNGEE. This chain's CDR3 is CASSVAGLVFSEQFF. CDR3 in DNA: TGTGCCAGCAGCGTAGCAGGACTAGTGTTTAGTGAGCAGTTCTTC.

This sequence joins TRBV28 and TRBJ1-4; D is undetermined. Germline CDR1 and CDR2: MDHEN and SYDVKM. Trimming took 7 bases from V and 11 from J, leaving 14 bases between them. The CDR3 has 12 amino acids. Here the CDR3 reads CASTTGVLKLFF. As DNA, the CDR3 is TGTGCCAGCACCACTGGTGTTTTGAAACTGTTTTTT.

Only a few counts were recorded for this clonotype. The rearrangement links TRBV29-1 to TRBJ2-3; no definite D call. The germline CDR1 and CDR2 sequences are SQVTM and ANQGSEA. V shed 3 bases and J shed 0 bases, with 4 bases lying between them. CDR3 size: 12 residues. The CDR3 bases are TGCAGCGTTGACAAGAGCACAGATACGCAGTATTTT. Protein product: CSVDKSTDTQYF.

V is TRBV7-8 and J is TRBJ2-1; 7 bases line up with TRBD2. The trim removed 7 bases at V and 4 bases at J, leaving 16 bases unmatched. Germline V CDR1 and CDR2: SGHVS, FQNEAQ. The CDR3 length is 17 residues. The CDR3 DNA sequence: TGTGCCAGCACCCTCGGTTGGGGCGGGGGTCTTTACAATGAGCAGTTCTTC. This encodes CASTLGWGGGLYNEQFF.

On this clonotype itself: It is likely a read error, because the conserved phenylalanine at the end of the CDR3 is missing. The chain combines TRBV25-1 with TRBJ2-7, with D hard to call. The CDR3 is made up of 16 amino acids. The germline gives CDR1 MGHDK, CDR2 SYGVNS. V was cut by 6 bases and J by 4 bases, with 22 bases left in between. The CDR3 coding sequence is TGTGCCAGCAGCCCCGGACGGGCTCGTTCCTGGTACGAGCAGTACTAC. It encodes CASSPGRARSWYEQYY.

V gene TRBV4-3 combines with J gene TRBJ2-3, with D uncertain. This CDR3 is built from 14 residues. The V end was cut by 4 bases, the J end by 4 bases, with 12 bases between. Germline values: CDR1 LGHNA, CDR2 YSLEER. The CDR3 is CASSLTGPPDTQYF. The CDR3 DNA sequence: TGCGCCAGCAGCCTGACGGGCCCTCCAGATACGCAGTATTTT.

The chain couples TRBV9 to TRBJ2-7, with 7 bases matching TRBD2. In germline, CDR1 is SGDLS, CDR2 YYNGEE. The CDR3 is made up of 15 amino acids. The V gene end was trimmed by 0 bases and the J gene end by 3 bases; junction bases not matched to a gene: 6. The DNA for the CDR3 is TGTGCCAGCAGCGTAGCTGGCGGGAGCGACTACGAGCAGTACTTC. It specifies CASSVAGGSDYEQYF.

V is TRBV27 and J is TRBJ2-4, with 9 bases aligning to TRBD1. The V gene end was trimmed by 5 bases and the J gene end by 13 bases; junction bases not matched to a gene: 15. The CDR3 length is 15 residues. Germline CDR1 reads MNHEY; CDR2 reads SMNVEV (reference sequence). CDR3 sequence reads: CASSLFGDRVEEQYF. CDR3 bases: TGTGCCAGCAGTCTCTTCGGGGACAGGGTAGAAGAGCAGTACTTC.

This clonotype was counted only a few times. The rearrangement links TRBV28 to TRBJ1-2; D remains unclear. With 6 bases removed from V and 4 bases from J, the gap between germline ends came to 12 bases. Looked up from germline, CDR1 is MDHEN and CDR2 is SYDVKM. This CDR3 spans 13 amino acids. CDR3 in DNA: TGTGCCAGCAGCCCCTCATGGGGCTATGGCTACACCTTC. Protein sequence: CASSPSWGYGYTF.

This clonotype has only a few counts. The genes are TRBV25-1 and TRBJ2-7, with D unclear. The CDR3 totals 14 residues. The germline V and J ends were trimmed by 3 bases and 0 bases, with 9 bases remaining between them. CDR1 and CDR2 from the germline V gene are MGHDK and SYGVNS. For the CDR3, the DNA is TGTGCCAGCAGTGATCCCCCTAGCTCCTACGAGCAGTACTTC. It is translated as CASSDPPSSYEQYF.

This sequence joins TRBV12-3 or TRBV12-4 and TRBJ2-7; TRBD2 matches 7 bases. The CDR3 sequence is 15 residues long. J was trimmed by 3 bases and V by 0 bases; bases with no gene match: 5. Written as DNA, the CDR3 is TGTGCCAGCAGTTTAGCGGGAGGGCCTTTCTACGAGCAGTACTTC. Amino acid sequence: CASSLAGGPFYEQYF.

The chain combines TRBV13 with TRBJ2-7; 7 bases line up with TRBD2. Germline CDR1 reads PRHDT; CDR2 reads FYEKMQ (reference sequence). The CDR3 runs 13 residues. V was pared by 7 bases and J by 12 bases, with 15 bases of the junction left unmatched. CDR3 sequence (DNA): TGTGCCAGCAACTCACCCCGACTAGCTGACAGGTACTTC. The encoded protein is CASNSPRLADRYF.

The chain has TRBV5-1 and TRBJ2-3; 7 nucleotides align to TRBD2. The CDR3 spans 17 residues. Per the germline V gene, CDR1 is SGHRS and CDR2 is YFSETQ. The J segment lost 0 bases and the V segment lost 4 bases, leaving 11 bases of the junction unmatched. DNA of the CDR3: TGCGCCAGCAGCAACCGGGACTACTACCCTAGCACAGATACGCAGTATTTT. It specifies CASSNRDYYPSTDTQYF.

This clonotype was counted many times. The chain joins TRBV6-5 to TRBJ1-5; TRBD1 agrees at 8 bases. Germline assignment: CDR1 MNHEY and CDR2 SVGAGI. Losses at the gene ends were 6 bases for V and 7 bases for J; bases not matched to a gene: 14. The CDR3 extends over 16 amino acids. Here the CDR3 reads CASRSSGTGFRQPQHF. In nucleotides, the CDR3 is TGTGCCAGCAGATCATCCGGGACAGGATTCAGGCAGCCCCAGCATTTT.

The rearrangement uses TRBV11-2 and TRBJ2-7; D might be TRBD1 or TRBD2, each matching 5 bases. The CDR3 covers 15 residues. Germline loops: CDR1 SGHAT, CDR2 FQNNGV. With 0 bases removed from V and 2 bases from J, the gap between germline ends came to 11 bases. CDR3 protein: CASSLDRGRTYEQYF. The DNA for the CDR3 is TGTGCCAGCAGCTTAGATCGGGGCAGGACCTACGAGCAGTACTTC.

This clonotype was detected ten times or more. The chain recombines TRBV7-2 with TRBJ2-7; 11 bases are shared with TRBD1. V lost 4 bases, J lost 4 bases, and 3 bases stayed unmatched. From germline, CDR1 is SGHTA and CDR2 FQGNSA. This CDR3 region has 14 residues. For the CDR3, the DNA is TGTGCCAGCAGCTGGGACAGGGGGTTGTACGAGCAGTACTTC. Protein: CASSWDRGLYEQYF.